This T cell receptor beta chain was documented in a study of identical twins. The study, taken as a whole, reports: There were fewer insertions in abundant cord blood beta clonotypes, but memory repertoires showed no such pattern.

A universal primer site arose from template switching, and cDNA bore unique molecular identifiers. TCRdb fed the 5' RACE reads into MiXCR, producing one record per CDR3 protein. Seen here are 1.5 million to 2 million distinct CDR3 sequences, under 35% observed once, and the top ten hold around 0.25%. Germline loops: CDR1 SGHRS, CDR2 YFSETQ. V lost 0 bases to trimming and J lost 2 bases, with 10 bases between them. The CDR3 length is 15 residues. This clonotype has more than one count but fewer than ten. Its antigen remains unknown. The TCR was taken from a newborn girl in good health. V gene TRBV5-1 combines with J gene TRBJ2-3; tentatively, D is TRBD2 (6 bases). Material: cord blood. The CDR3: CASSLAQRVTDTQYF. CDR3 in DNA: TGCGCCAGCAGCTTGGCCCAGCGGGTCACAGATACGCAGTATTTT.